This TCR beta chain was sequenced during a study of tumor and adjacent non-tumor tissue in lung cancer. Three rounds of nested PCR, following a modified ARM-PCR protocol, produced the TCRbeta library. Each CDR3 protein is one row after TCRdb ran MiXCR on the multiplex PCR reads. The data show 75,000 to 100,000 distinct CDR3 sequences, around 64% seen once. The CDR3 is 21 amino acids. Germline CDR1 and CDR2: LGHNA and YNFKEQ. Whole-study results and caveats: Tumor tissue had significantly higher TCR diversity than normal lung. In normal lung, the top 100 clones were significantly more dominant than in tumor. Patients with more diverse tumor TCRs had worse survival.

Worth noting for this clonotype: Its antigen remains unidentified. Compared with germline, one end of the junction differs, possibly owing to a read error.

This sample's RNA came from whole unsorted tissue. Sequenced input: lung tumor tissue. The chain recombines TRBV4-2 with TRBJ1-6; a possible D gene is TRBD1 (5 bases). This TCR was recovered from a man aged 55 to 69 with non-small cell lung cancer. CDR3 region: CASSQAPLVREDPAYNSPIHF. The CDR3 DNA follows: TGTGCCAGCAGCCAAGCCCCTCTGGTCAGGGAGGATCCCGCCTATAATTCACCCATCCACTTT.